This TCR beta chain was identified in a study of blood T cell repertoires in COVID-19. This CDR3 is built from 14 residues. V lost 2 bases to trimming and J lost 9 bases, with 15 bases between them. Germline CDR1 SGHRS, CDR2 YFSETQ. The assay was immunoSEQ multiplex PCR, and TCRdb's table has in-frame clones only and misses some. This table has 200,000 to 250,000 clones, roughly 80% appearing once. The table lists this clone with a few counts. The rearrangement links TRBV5-1 to TRBJ1-5, with D perhaps TRBD1 (6 bases). The sequence was obtained from a woman aged 80 or over with COVID-19, enrolled during active disease. The sequencing input was peripheral blood. This chain's CDR3 is CASSLGRGGAPQHF. The CDR3 nucleotides read TGCGCCAGCAGCTTAGGTAGGGGGGGAGCGCCCCAGCATTTT.